This T cell receptor (beta chain) derives from a study of CD8+ T cells in alopecia areata. Study details: Patients in the treated group were given tofacitinib by mouth, 5 to 10 mg twice a day. Study-level points and caveats: Higher clonality and more expanded CD8+ clones appeared in lesional than normal scalp.

The CDR3 loop spans 13 amino acids. Trimming left V 4 bases short and J 7 bases short, with 16 bases between. Germline V gene data show CDR1 as SQVTM and CDR2 as ANQGSEA. This clone was found a few times. Its specificity is unknown. PBMCs yielded sorted CD4+ and CD8+ T cells. cDNA serving as the sequencing template came from extracted, reverse transcribed RNA. Using immunoSEQ multiplex PCR, the repertoire was profiled, and TCRdb retains in-frame clones only, with some absent. The data contain 150,000 to 200,000 clones, approximately 70% of them singletons. The rearrangement joins TRBV29-1 to TRBJ1-1; D is unclear. The clonotype was recovered from a human donor with alopecia areata. The source material was CD8+ T cells sorted from blood, sampled at week 0. Here the CDR3 DNA reads TGCAGCGTTGTACTCCGATGCGCGGGTGAAGCTTTCTTT. Its protein product is CSVVLRCAGEAFF.